These 9 T cell receptor beta chains came from one sample sequenced in a study of beta chain features in type 1 diabetes. Of the isolated RNA, all was reverse transcribed, and so the sequenced material was expressed TCRB transcripts. Repertoires were generated with immunoSEQ multiplex PCR, while TCRdb's copy carries only in-frame clones and drops some. The top ten hold about 2.2% of the sample, which has tens of thousands of clones, around three fifths seen once. Sequences were obtained from Tregs from blood. These receptors all come from a young woman in good health.

CDR3 in DNA: TGTGCCAGCGAAGGCAGGGGGTGGGTGACCCAGTACTTC. Amino acid sequence: CASEGRGWVTQYF. The rearrangement links TRBV28 to TRBJ2-5; 7 bases align to TRBD1. V shed 8 bases, J shed 7 bases, and the junction held 10 bases outside the gene matches. The CDR3 is 13 residues long. CDR1 and CDR2 from the germline V gene are MDHEN and SYDVKM.

This clone was counted a few times. The CDR3 reads CASAVAGGTDTQYF. The CDR3 DNA sequence: TGTGCCAGCGCTGTAGCGGGGGGCACAGATACGCAGTATTTT. The chain carries TRBV2 and TRBJ2-3, with TRBD2 identical over 9 bases. Germline assignment: CDR1 SNHLY and CDR2 FYNNEI. Losses at the gene ends were 8 bases for V and 1 base for J; bases not matched to a gene: 4. The CDR3 sequence is 14 residues long. Using reference TRBV2 and TRBJ2-3 for the parts outside the CDR3, the full variable domain is EPEVTQTPSHQVTQMGQEVILRCVPISNHLYFYWYRQILGQKVEFLVSFYNNEISEKSEIFDDQFSVERPDGSNFTLKIRSTKLEDSAMYFCASAVAGGTDTQYFGPGTRLTVL.

This chain connects TRBV14 to TRBJ2-7, with 11 bases lining up with TRBD2. This CDR3 region has 17 residues. The V gene's germline CDR1 is SGHDN and CDR2 FVKESK. The junction had 4 bases not matched to a gene; V was cut back by 0 bases and J by 0 bases. CDR3 in amino acids: CASSQDRGTSGSYEQYF. CDR3 bases: TGTGCCAGCAGCCAAGATCGGGGGACTAGCGGCTCCTACGAGCAGTACTTC.

The sample holds a few counts of this clone. The chain links TRBV5-1 to TRBJ1-1; D is unresolved. Trimming took off 0 bases at V and 4 bases at J, with 13 bases between the two ends. The CDR3 is made up of 15 amino acids. Germline loops: CDR1 SGHRS, CDR2 YFSETQ. The CDR3 spells CASSLAGVSLTEAFF. In DNA, the CDR3 is TGCGCCAGCAGCTTGGCCGGGGTCAGCCTCACTGAAGCTTTCTTT.

The chain carries TRBV6-5 and TRBJ1-2; 8 bases map to TRBD1. Per germline, CDR1 MNHEY and CDR2 SVGAGI. V lost 6 bases and J lost 8; bases outside the gene matches: 5. The CDR3 is 12 amino acids. CDR3 sequence: CASRSPGGGYTF. CDR3 bases: TGTGCCAGCAGGTCTCCAGGGGGCGGCTACACCTTC.

The gene calls are TRBV6-5 and TRBJ1-5; 11 bases line up with TRBD1. Unmatched junction bases numbered 3, after V lost 3 bases and J lost 5 bases. The length of the CDR3 is 15 residues. CDR1 MNHEY and CDR2 SVGAGI come from the germline V gene. CDR3 residues: CASSYGQGADQPQHF. The DNA of the CDR3 is TGTGCCAGCAGTTATGGACAGGGGGCCGATCAGCCCCAGCATTTT.

This clone has just a few counts. CDR3: CASSVGQILRTDTQYF. CDR3 DNA: TGTGCCAGCAGCGTTGGACAGATCTTGCGCACAGATACGCAGTATTTT. This rearrangement joins TRBV11-3 to TRBJ2-3; D might be TRBD1 (6 bases). Trimming took 5 bases from V and 1 from J, leaving 16 bases between them. Germline-derived CDR1 and CDR2 are SGHNT and YENEEA. The CDR3 spans 16 residues.

In this sample, this clone turned up a few times. The chain uses TRBV2 and TRBJ2-2; TRBD2 matches 14 bases. V lost 6 bases, J lost 2 bases, and 8 bases stayed unmatched. This CDR3 region has 18 residues. Germline V gene sequence: CDR1 SNHLY, CDR2 FYNNEI. This CDR3 reads CASRGTSGSASNTGELFF. The DNA for the CDR3 is TGTGCCAGCAGGGGGACTAGCGGGAGCGCTTCCAACACCGGGGAGCTGTTTTTT.

The chain combines TRBV4-2 with TRBJ2-3; 8 bases are shared with TRBD1. V shed 1 base and J 0 bases; nucleotides not matched to a gene: 6. The CDR3 length is 17 residues. CDR1 and CDR2 from the germline V gene are LGHNA and YNFKEQ. The CDR3 sequence is CASSQGQGITSTDTQYF. The CDR3 nucleotides are TGTGCCAGCAGCCAAGGACAGGGGATAACTAGCACAGATACGCAGTATTTT.